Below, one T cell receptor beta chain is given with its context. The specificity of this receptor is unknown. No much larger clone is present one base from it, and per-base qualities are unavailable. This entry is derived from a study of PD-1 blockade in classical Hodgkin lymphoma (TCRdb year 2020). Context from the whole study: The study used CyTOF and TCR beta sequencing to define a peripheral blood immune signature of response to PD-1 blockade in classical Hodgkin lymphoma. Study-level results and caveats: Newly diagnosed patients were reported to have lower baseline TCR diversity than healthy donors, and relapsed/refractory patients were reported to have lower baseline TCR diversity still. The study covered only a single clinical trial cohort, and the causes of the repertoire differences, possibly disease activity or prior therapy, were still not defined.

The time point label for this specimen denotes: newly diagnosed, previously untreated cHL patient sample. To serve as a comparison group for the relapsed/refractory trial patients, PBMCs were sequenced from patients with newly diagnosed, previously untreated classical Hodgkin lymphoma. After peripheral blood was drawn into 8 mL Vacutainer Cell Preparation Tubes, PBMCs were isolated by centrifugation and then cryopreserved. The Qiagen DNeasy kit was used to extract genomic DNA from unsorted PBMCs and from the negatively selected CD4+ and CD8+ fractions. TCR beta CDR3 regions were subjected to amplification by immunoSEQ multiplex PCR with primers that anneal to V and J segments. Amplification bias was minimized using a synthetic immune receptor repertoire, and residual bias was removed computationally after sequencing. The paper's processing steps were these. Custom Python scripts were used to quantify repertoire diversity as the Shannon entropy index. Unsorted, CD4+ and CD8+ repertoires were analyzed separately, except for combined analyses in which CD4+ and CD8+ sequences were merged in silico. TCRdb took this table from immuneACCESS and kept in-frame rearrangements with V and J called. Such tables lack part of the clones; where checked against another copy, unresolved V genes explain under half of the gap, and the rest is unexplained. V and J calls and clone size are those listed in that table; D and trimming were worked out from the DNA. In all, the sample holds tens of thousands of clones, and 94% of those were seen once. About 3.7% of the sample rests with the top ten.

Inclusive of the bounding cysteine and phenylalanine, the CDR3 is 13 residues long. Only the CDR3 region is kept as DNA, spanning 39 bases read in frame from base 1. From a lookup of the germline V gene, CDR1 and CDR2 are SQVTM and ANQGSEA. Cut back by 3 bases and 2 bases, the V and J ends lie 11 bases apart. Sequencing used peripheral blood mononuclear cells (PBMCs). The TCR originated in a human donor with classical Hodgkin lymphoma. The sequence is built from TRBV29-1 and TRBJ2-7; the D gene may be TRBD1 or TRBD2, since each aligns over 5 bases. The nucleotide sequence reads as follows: TGCAGCGTTGATGGGGGTGGGGCCTACGAGCAGTACTTC. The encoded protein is CSVDGGGAYEQYF.